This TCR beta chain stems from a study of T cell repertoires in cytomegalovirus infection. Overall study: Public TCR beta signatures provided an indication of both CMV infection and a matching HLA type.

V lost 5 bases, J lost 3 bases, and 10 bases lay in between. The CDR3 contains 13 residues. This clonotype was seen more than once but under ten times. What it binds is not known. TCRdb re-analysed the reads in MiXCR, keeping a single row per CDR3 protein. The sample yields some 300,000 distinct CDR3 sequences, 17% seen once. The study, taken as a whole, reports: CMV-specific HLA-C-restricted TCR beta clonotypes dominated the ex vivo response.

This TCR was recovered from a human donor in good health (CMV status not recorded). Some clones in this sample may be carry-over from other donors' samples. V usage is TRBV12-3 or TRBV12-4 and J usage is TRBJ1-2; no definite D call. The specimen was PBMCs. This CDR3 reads CASSVGIDYGYTF. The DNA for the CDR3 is TGTGCCAGCAGTGTGGGGATTGACTATGGCTACACCTTC.